These 10 T cell receptor beta chains originate from one sample sequenced in a study of T cell clonotyping in hematopoietic cell transplantation. Time point here: recipient sample about 28 days before transplant, after cytoreduction. The protocol was immunoSEQ multiplex PCR, while the TCRdb copy is restricted to in-frame clones and leaves out a portion. The repertoire holds fewer than 100,000 clones, 95% to 97% seen once, with under 2% in the top ten. Sequenced material: peripheral blood mononuclear cells, taken before stem cell transplant. All receptors come from a woman aged 45 to 65 with acute myeloid leukemia. Some clones in this sample may be carry-over from other donors' samples.

V is TRBV7-6 and J is TRBJ1-1; no clear D gene. Per germline, CDR1 SGHVS and CDR2 FNYEAQ. V was clipped by 5 bases and J by 0 bases, with 10 bases between them. CDR3 length: 14 amino acids. CDR3 in amino acids: CASSLRILNTEAFF. The CDR3 DNA is TGTGCCAGCAGCCTCCGGATTTTGAACACTGAAGCTTTCTTT.

The chain is built from TRBV15 and TRBJ2-3; 8 bases agree with TRBD1. Per the germline V gene, CDR1 is LNHNV and CDR2 is YYDKDF (reference sequence). CDR3 length: 16 residues. The ends lost 3 bases at V and 4 bases at J; junction bases unmatched: 9. The CDR3 DNA reads as TGTGCCACCAGCAGCCTAGGTCACAGGGGGGCAGATACGCAGTATTTT. This sequence encodes CATSSLGHRGADTQYF.

The rearrangement uses TRBV2 and TRBJ1-5, with D unresolved. The CDR3 contains 14 residues. Germline CDR1 SNHLY, CDR2 FYNNEI. Trimming took off 3 bases at V and 4 bases at J, with 10 bases between the two ends. The CDR3 protein is CASSELSVNQPQHF. The CDR3 DNA follows: TGTGCCAGCAGTGAGTTGTCAGTTAATCAGCCCCAGCATTTT.

The chain has TRBV13 and TRBJ1-1; 8 bases map to TRBD1. Germline values: CDR1 PRHDT, CDR2 FYEKMQ (reference sequence). The CDR3 contains 16 residues. Trimming removed 2 bases from V and 0 bases from J; junction bases left unmatched: 5. CDR3 sequence reads: CASSLRTGGVNTEAFF. The CDR3 DNA is TGTGCCAGCAGCTTACGAACAGGGGGGGTGAACACTGAAGCTTTCTTT.

The J gene is TRBJ2-7, the V gene TRBV18; D perhaps matches TRBD1 (6 bases). Trimming removed 3 bases at V and 1 base at J, with 13 bases between. The V gene's germline CDR1 is KGHSH and CDR2 LQKENI. CDR3 length: 15 residues. The CDR3 sequence is CASSPNRERSYEQYF. The DNA of the CDR3 is TGTGCCAGCTCACCTAACAGGGAGCGGTCCTACGAGCAGTACTTC.

The chain uses TRBV5-1 and TRBJ2-7, with TRBD2 matching over 7 bases. The CDR3 is 14 residues long. The germline V gene encodes CDR1 SGHRS and CDR2 YFSETQ. The ends lost 2 bases at V and 6 bases at J; junction bases unmatched: 8. CDR3 in DNA: TGCGCCAGCAGCTTAAGACAAGCGGGGTCCGAGCAGTACTTC. This encodes CASSLRQAGSEQYF.

The J gene is TRBJ2-3, the V gene TRBV5-1; 9 positions agree with TRBD2. The V gene's germline CDR1 is SGHRS and CDR2 YFSETQ. CDR3 length: 18 amino acids. After removal of 4 bases from V and 2 bases from J, the junction contained 14 bases not matched to a gene. CDR3 protein: CASSPWPIAGDNTDTQYF. CDR3 DNA: TGCGCCAGCAGCCCATGGCCCATAGCGGGGGACAACACAGATACGCAGTATTTT.

The CDR3 spells CASSFTAGNTDTQYF. The CDR3 coding sequence is TGTGCCAGCAGCTTCACAGCGGGGAACACAGATACGCAGTATTTT. The chain carries TRBV5-6 and TRBJ2-3; TRBD2 aligns across 7 bases. In germline, CDR1 is SGHDT, CDR2 YYEEEE. V lost 2 bases to trimming and J lost 2 bases; unmatched junction nucleotides: 5. This CDR3 is 15 amino acids long.

The chain has TRBV9 and TRBJ2-7; weak D call: TRBD1 (5 bases). The CDR3 runs 15 residues. The V gene lost 0 bases and the J gene lost 2 bases, with 12 bases spanning the gap. Germline CDR1 and CDR2: SGDLS and YYNGEE. DNA of the CDR3: TGTGCCAGCAGCGTAGAGTCCCAAGGGGCCTACGAGCAGTACTTC. The encoded protein is CASSVESQGAYEQYF.

The chain combines TRBV29-1 with TRBJ2-2; 7 positions match TRBD1. The J segment lost 0 bases and the V segment lost 3 bases, leaving 4 bases of the junction unmatched. Germline values: CDR1 SQVTM, CDR2 ANQGSEA. The CDR3 totals 15 residues. In nucleotides, the CDR3 is TGCAGCGTTGAGAACAGGGGCGCGAACACCGGGGAGCTGTTTTTT. Protein sequence: CSVENRGANTGELFF.